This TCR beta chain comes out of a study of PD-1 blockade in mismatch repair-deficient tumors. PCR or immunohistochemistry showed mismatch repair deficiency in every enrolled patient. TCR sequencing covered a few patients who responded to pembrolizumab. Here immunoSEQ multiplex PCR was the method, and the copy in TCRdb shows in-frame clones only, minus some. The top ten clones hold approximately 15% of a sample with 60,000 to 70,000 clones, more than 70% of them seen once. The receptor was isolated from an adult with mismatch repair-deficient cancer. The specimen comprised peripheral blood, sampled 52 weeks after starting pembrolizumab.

As DNA, the CDR3 is TGCGCCAGCAGTCCTGTTTACCAGCAGAGTCTCTATGGCTACACCTTC. This translates into CASSPVYQQSLYGYTF. V usage is TRBV4-1 and J usage is TRBJ1-2; D call uncertain. Germline CDR1 reads MGHRA; CDR2 reads YSYEKL. The V end lost 6 bases, the J end lost 4 bases, and 21 bases lay between the germline ends. CDR3 length equals 16 residues.